The rows below give T cell receptor beta chains drawn from one sample of a study of post-analysis software for immune sequencing data. A single record per CDR3 protein comes from TCRdb applying MiXCR to the PCR reads. Of around 770,000 distinct CDR3 sequences in the sample, more than 45% are singletons; the top ten hold roughly 5%. The specimen was blood. These receptors came from a girl aged 5 to 17 with multiple sclerosis. The CDR3 runs from the conserved cysteine through the conserved F or W.

J gene | V gene | CDR3 protein
TRBJ2-7 | TRBV3-1 | CASSPSVRGQGAWTTNEQYF
TRBJ1-4 | TRBV30 | CARRDRPGEKLFF
TRBJ1-2 | TRBV10-3 | CAISESGRQSAYGYTF
TRBJ1-2 | TRBV6-5 | CASSYNSRATYPGGYTF
TRBJ1-1 | TRBV13 | CATSDSMNTEAFF
TRBJ1-4 | TRBV20-1 | CSARSQGARTNEKLFF
TRBJ1-1 | TRBV24-1 | CATSDPGMAEAFF
TRBJ1-1 | TRBV7-2 | CASSLAPEIEAFF
TRBJ2-7 | TRBV20-1 | CSASDSGTVKQYF
TRBJ2-7 | TRBV20-1 | CSADPGLGSYEQYF
TRBJ2-3 | TRBV7-2 | CASSPYVDTQYF
TRBJ2-1 | TRBV15 | CATSRPLGLAGDNEQFF
TRBJ2-1 | TRBV15 | CATSRGVRLAGAYNEQFF
TRBJ2-7 | TRBV5-6 | CASSLNSVYEQYF
TRBJ2-1 | TRBV25-1 | CASSEFGGSSYNEQFF
TRBJ2-1 | TRBV28 | CASSTLAGGPRSSYNEQFF
TRBJ2-1 | TRBV29-1 | CSVEPPGLLQREQFF
TRBJ1-5 | TRBV20-1 | CSAETTRGGNQPQHF
TRBJ1-2 | TRBV20-1 | CSAHLPDRGSGYTF
TRBJ1-6 | TRBV7-3 | CASSLREGNSPLHF
TRBJ2-3 | TRBV27 | CASSSHSDTQYF
TRBJ2-3 | TRBV20-1 | CSAYFAGGRDTDTQYF
NA | TRBV27 | CASSPLDRPTEQYF
TRBJ2-4 | TRBV7-2 | CASSGGTELLAKNIQYF
TRBJ2-1 | TRBV4-3 | CASSQGGAFQEQFF
TRBJ2-5 | TRBV20-1 | CSASASGRAEETQYF
TRBJ2-1 | TRBV29-1 | CSVEDEAGSSYNEQFF
TRBJ2-3 | TRBV20-1 | CSAPPGTSGTGTQYF
TRBJ1-2 | TRBV4-2 | CASSQGGYYTF
TRBJ2-3 | TRBV6-5 | CASSYPGGLNTDTQYF
TRBJ1-2 | TRBV5-6 | CASSLESGYGGYTF
TRBJ1-2 | TRBV12-3/TRBV12-4 | CASSPTGPGGYTF
TRBJ1-2 | TRBV5-1 | CASSPSGTGGSYTF
TRBJ2-7 | TRBV24-1 | CATQLTFWGDPSYEQYF
TRBJ2-6 | TRBV29-1 | CSVVGRGRPGANVRTF
TRBJ1-6 | TRBV6-2/TRBV6-3 | CASSEGHSNSPLHF
TRBJ2-5 | TRBV7-7 | CASSLGKTSVQETQYF
TRBJ2-7 | TRBV10-3 | CAISDPGTSGTYEQYF
TRBJ2-1 | TRBV20-1 | CSATLVDEQFF
TRBJ1-4 | TRBV7-9 | CASSSSRTGGEKLFF
TRBJ2-7 | TRBV27 | CASSKDGLDEQYF
TRBJ2-3 | TRBV10-3 | CAISWGQGQDTQYF
TRBJ2-4 | TRBV15 | CATSRDLGTGGESNIQYF
TRBJ2-3 | TRBV12-3/TRBV12-4 | CASKSNGRTDTQYF
TRBJ2-1 | TRBV12-3/TRBV12-4 | CASSLDQGGSYNEQFF
TRBJ2-7 | TRBV12-3/TRBV12-4 | CASRRDGYEQYF